Described below is a single T cell receptor (beta chain) sequence and its context. This may arise from a read error, as a much more abundant clone is one base away. The germline V and J ends were trimmed by 5 bases and 6 bases, with 23 bases remaining between them. This CDR3 spans 17 amino acids. Per germline, CDR1 LGHNA and CDR2 YSLEER. This specimen comes from a study of tumor and adjacent non-tumor tissue in lung cancer. Whole-study context: Histology: 12 adenocarcinoma, 2 squamous cell carcinoma, 1 small cell lung cancer.

RNA was extracted from bulk tissue without any cell sorting. A modified ARM-PCR protocol with three rounds of nested PCR amplified TCRbeta. TCRdb called the multiplex PCR reads again in MiXCR, with one record for every CDR3 protein. Of 110,000 or so distinct CDR3 sequences in the sample, more than 70% were seen once. V is TRBV4-3 and J is TRBJ1-5, with D possibly being TRBD1 (5 bases). This clonotype originated in a woman in her fifties or sixties with non-small cell lung cancer. Sample: lung tumor tissue. As DNA, the CDR3 is TGCGCCAGCAGCATGTATACCGGGTCCACCGGGGGTCAGCCCCAGCATTTT. Amino acid sequence: CASSMYTGSTGGQPQHF.